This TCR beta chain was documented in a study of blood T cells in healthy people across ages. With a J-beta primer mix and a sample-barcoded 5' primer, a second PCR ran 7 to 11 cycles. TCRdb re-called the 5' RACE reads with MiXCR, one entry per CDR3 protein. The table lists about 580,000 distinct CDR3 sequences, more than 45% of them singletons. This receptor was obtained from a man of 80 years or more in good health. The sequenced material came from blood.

CDR3 sequence reads: CAISESRGGAEQFF. CDR3 nucleotide sequence: TGTGCCATCAGTGAATCGAGGGGAGGGGCTGAGCAGTTCTTC. This chain uses TRBV10-3 with TRBJ2-1, with 7 bases fitting TRBD2. The CDR3 sequence is 14 residues long. The J segment lost 9 bases and the V segment lost 3 bases, leaving 8 bases of the junction unmatched. The germline V gene has CDR1 ENHRY and CDR2 SYGVKD.